Below are 26 T cell receptor beta chains sequenced from a single sample in a study of vaccination and CD4 T cells after COVID-19. Oncomine TCR Beta short-read sequencing was applied to DNA from cultured CD4+ T cells. Using its own MiXCR run on the PCR reads, TCRdb lists one record per CDR3 protein. The profile shows 15,000 or so distinct CDR3 sequences, about 48% of them singletons. Their specific antigens are unknown. Time point meaning: late sampling 161 to 241 days after vaccination in three convalescent patients. As for treatment: approximately nine-day PBMC culture with coronavirus spike peptide pools or control peptides (ViraFEST assay). Here the sequenced sample was CD4+ T cells from blood, cultured in vitro, taken about 7 months after SARS-CoV-2 vaccination. All receptors derive from a human donor who had recovered from COVID-19.

This clonotype was detected a few times. The chain has TRBV19 and TRBJ1-2; D may be TRBD1 (6 bases). CDR3 length: 16 residues. V lost 10 bases and J 0 bases, leaving 21 bases between the germline ends. Per germline, CDR1 LNHDA and CDR2 SQIVND (reference sequence). CDR3 nucleotides: TGTGCCAATGGCGGGACACCGGAGCTACCTAACTATGGCTACACCTTC. Translation: CANGGTPELPNYGYTF.

The chain joins TRBV7-2 to TRBJ1-2; possible D gene TRBD1, 5 bases. The CDR3 runs 14 residues. Germline V gene sequence: CDR1 SGHTA, CDR2 FQGNSA. The V gene lost 5 bases and the J gene lost 5 bases, with 15 bases spanning the gap. In nucleotides, the CDR3 is TGTGCCAGCAGCCCCCAGGGAATTGGGTATGGCTACACCTTC. This encodes CASSPQGIGYGYTF.

This clonotype turned up a few times. In DNA, the CDR3 is TGTGCCAGCAGCTTAGTGTTTGGCAGCTCCTACAATGAGCAGTTCTTC. Translated, it gives CASSLVFGSSYNEQFF. The chain combines TRBV7-2 with TRBJ2-1; no definite D call. The V end lost 1 base, the J end lost 0 bases, and 10 bases lay between the germline ends. This CDR3 contains 16 residues. CDR1 and CDR2 from the germline V gene are SGHTA and FQGNSA.

J is TRBJ2-5 and V is TRBV5-1; D remains ambiguous. Germline CDR1 reads SGHRS; CDR2 reads YFSETQ. The CDR3 is 14 residues long. The V and J ends lost 0 bases and 1 base respectively, with 7 bases between them. The CDR3 is CASSLGPGQETQYF. Here the CDR3 DNA reads TGCGCCAGCAGCTTGGGTCCAGGCCAAGAGACCCAGTACTTC.

The chain has TRBV5-8 and TRBJ2-1, with D possibly called TRBD1 or TRBD2 (5 bases each). TRBJ2-5 matches the DNA end more closely, so the J call is doubtful. The CDR3 is 15 residues long. Germline V gene data show CDR1 as SGHTS and CDR2 as YDEGEE. The CDR3: CASGFGTGHQETQYF. Written as DNA, the CDR3 is TGTGCCAGCGGTTTTGGGACGGGACACCAAGAGACCCAGTACTTC.

This chain joins TRBV11-2 and TRBJ1-6; perhaps TRBD1 as D (6 bases). The length of the CDR3 is 16 residues. CDR1 and CDR2 (germline): SGHAT, FQNNGV. The germline V and J ends were trimmed by 3 bases and 10 bases, with 19 bases remaining between them. CDR3 amino acids: CASSLGMGGAHSPLHF. The DNA of the CDR3 is TGTGCCAGCAGCTTGGGCATGGGGGGGGCACACTCACCCCTCCACTTT.

The chain recombines TRBV24-1 with TRBJ2-3; 8 nucleotides match TRBD2. The CDR3 loop spans 16 amino acids. Germline V gene lookup returns CDR1 KGHDR and CDR2 SFDVKD. The trim removed 2 bases at V and 0 bases at J, leaving 3 bases unmatched. The CDR3 DNA reads TGTGCCACCAGTGATTATAGCGGGGTGAGCACAGATACGCAGTATTTT. Its protein is CATSDYSGVSTDTQYF.

V is TRBV11-3 and J is TRBJ2-7; D might be TRBD2 (6 bases). V shed 3 bases and J shed 4 bases, with 13 bases lying between them. The CDR3 length is 14 residues. Germline V gives CDR1 SGHNT, CDR2 YENEEA. The CDR3 sequence is CASSLSGVLYEQYF. The CDR3 region has the DNA TGTGCCAGCAGCTTGTCGGGAGTCTTATACGAGCAGTACTTC.

V is TRBV7-2 and J is TRBJ2-1; maybe TRBD2 (5 bases). Germline V lookup: CDR1 SGHTA, CDR2 FQGNSA. Between the trimmed V and J ends, which lost 2 bases and 1 base, there was a span of 15 bases. The CDR3 sequence is 17 residues long. The CDR3 sequence: CASSLLLERWSYNEQFF. CDR3 bases: TGTGCCAGCAGCTTACTTCTGGAGCGGTGGTCCTACAATGAGCAGTTCTTC.

This clonotype was observed a few times. The chain employs TRBV7-8 and TRBJ2-7; tentative D call: TRBD2 (7 bases). Germline V gene lookup returns CDR1 SGHVS and CDR2 FQNEAQ. The CDR3 spans 15 residues. Trimming took off 1 base at V and 1 base at J, with 11 bases between the two ends. The CDR3 loop reads CASSLEGGASYEQYF. The DNA for the CDR3 is TGTGCCAGCAGCTTAGAAGGGGGGGCTTCCTACGAGCAGTACTTC.

The V call is TRBV20-1, the J call TRBJ2-5, with D tentatively TRBD1 (6 bases). V gave up 6 bases and J gave up 1 base, with 15 bases separating them. The CDR3 length is 14 residues. Germline CDR1 and CDR2: DFQATT and SNEGSKA (reference sequence). In nucleotides, the CDR3 is TGCAGTGCGACCTGGGGACATTCCCAAGAGACCCAGTACTTC. Protein: CSATWGHSQETQYF.

The V gene is TRBV20-1, the J gene TRBJ2-3; 9 positions agree with TRBD2. Trimming took 6 bases from V and 6 from J; bases not matched to a gene: 13. CDR1 is DFQATT and CDR2 is SNEGSKA in the germline V gene (reference sequence). The CDR3 covers 15 residues. In DNA, the CDR3 is TGCAGTGCCCCCCGGATTAGCGGGAGCTCGGATACGCAGTATTTT. This gives the protein CSAPRISGSSDTQYF.

This rearrangement joins TRBV6-2 or TRBV6-3 to TRBJ2-1, with TRBD2 identical over 7 bases. Germline loops: CDR1 MNHEY, CDR2 SVGEGT. The CDR3 consists of 15 residues. The V gene end was trimmed by 5 bases and the J gene end by 2 bases; junction bases not matched to a gene: 6. For the CDR3, the DNA is TGTGCCAGCAGTATACTAGCGTTAGCCTACAATGAGCAGTTCTTC. It codes for CASSILALAYNEQFF.

The sample holds a few counts of this clonotype. CDR3 sequence reads: CASSLARTEEAFF. DNA of the CDR3: TGTGCCAGCAGCTTAGCAAGGACAGAAGAAGCTTTCTTT. The chain combines TRBV7-9 with TRBJ1-1; D is possibly TRBD1 (6 bases). Germline CDR1 is SEHNR and CDR2 is FQNEAQ (reference sequence). V was pared by 0 bases and J by 8 bases, with 10 bases between. The CDR3 length is 13 residues.

The V and J genes are TRBV7-3 and TRBJ2-3, with 13 bases identical to TRBD2. Germline CDR1 and CDR2: SGHTA and FQGTGA. J lost 6 bases, V lost 4 bases, and 10 bases had no gene match. CDR3 length equals 17 residues. The CDR3 is CASSSGQLAGGLDTQYF. The CDR3 DNA reads TGTGCCAGCAGCTCCGGCCAACTAGCGGGGGGGCTGGATACGCAGTATTTT.

This clonotype is categorized as medium-sized. V usage is TRBV6-1 and J usage is TRBJ1-2; TRBD1 agrees at 7 bases. This CDR3 comprises 13 residues. Trimming at V came to 6 bases and at J to 4 bases, leaving 5 bases not matched to a gene. From germline, CDR1 is MNHNS and CDR2 SASEGT. As DNA, the CDR3 is TGTGCCAGCAGGGCGACAGGGATCTATGGCTACACCTTC. It is translated as CASRATGIYGYTF.

The genes are TRBV7-9 and TRBJ2-3; tentative D call: TRBD1 (7 bases). Trimming shortened V by 7 bases and J by 6 bases, and 17 bases separated the two germline ends. The CDR3 is 14 amino acids. Germline V gene lookup returns CDR1 SEHNR and CDR2 FQNEAQ (reference sequence). Written as DNA, the CDR3 is TGTGCCAGCACGCAGGGGGGAGCGGCGGATACGCAGTATTTT. It codes for CASTQGGAADTQYF.

The rearrangement joins TRBV6-5 to TRBJ2-7; 13 bases are a match to TRBD2. The germline V gene has CDR1 MNHEY and CDR2 SVGAGI. V gave up 2 bases and J gave up 6 bases; unmatched junction bases: 4. The CDR3 has 15 residues. The CDR3 DNA follows: TGTGCCAGCAGTTACGAGACTAGCGGGAGGCGCGAGCAGTACTTC. Translation: CASSYETSGRREQYF.

V gene TRBV7-9 combines with J gene TRBJ2-5; D call uncertain. V lost 1 base and J 5 bases, leaving 2 bases between the germline ends. Germline loops: CDR1 SEHNR, CDR2 FQNEAQ (reference sequence). CDR3 length: 11 residues. In DNA, the CDR3 is TGTGCCAGCAGCTTAGTTGAGACCCAGTACTTC. Protein sequence: CASSLVETQYF.

The rearrangement links TRBV27 to TRBJ2-3, with unresolved D. The CDR3 consists of 14 residues. From germline, CDR1 is MNHEY and CDR2 SMNVEV (reference sequence). Trimming took 7 bases from V and 3 from J, leaving 14 bases between them. CDR3 residues: CASTPRLGTDTQYF. In DNA, the CDR3 is TGTGCCAGCACCCCGAGGTTGGGGACAGATACGCAGTATTTT.

J is TRBJ2-5 and V is TRBV18, with 11 bases identical to TRBD2. This CDR3 has 16 amino acids. Trimming cost V 0 bases and J 6 bases; bases outside gene matches: 6. Germline V gene lookup returns CDR1 KGHSH and CDR2 LQKENI. The CDR3 DNA follows: TGTGCCAGCTCACCACCTGTCTTAGCGGGAGGGAAGACCCAGTACTTC. Its protein is CASSPPVLAGGKTQYF.

This chain connects TRBV7-2 to TRBJ1-1; a weak D match, TRBD1 (5 bases). Germline assignment: CDR1 SGHTA and CDR2 FQGNSA. V dropped 5 bases and J dropped 1 base, with 14 bases sitting between them. The CDR3 totals 15 residues. In DNA, the CDR3 is TGTGCCAGCAGCACGGGCCGGGGCCGGAACACTGAAGCTTTCTTT. It codes for CASSTGRGRNTEAFF.

This chain links TRBV6-5 with TRBJ2-7; possibly TRBD2 for D (5 bases). V gave up 3 bases and J gave up 0 bases, with 9 bases separating them. The CDR3 length is 14 residues. Per germline, CDR1 MNHEY and CDR2 SVGAGI. CDR3 protein: CASSYAAASYEQYF. CDR3 DNA: TGTGCCAGCAGTTATGCAGCGGCCTCCTACGAGCAGTACTTC.

The chain combines TRBV7-2 with TRBJ2-2; D unresolved. Germline V gene data show CDR1 as SGHTA and CDR2 as FQGNSA. The CDR3 consists of 14 residues. V shed 1 base and J shed 5 bases, with 8 bases lying between them. The CDR3 spells CASSLESYTGELFF. The CDR3 nucleotides are TGTGCCAGCAGCTTAGAATCTTATACCGGGGAGCTGTTTTTT.

This clonotype was picked up a small number of times. CDR3 residues: CASSLEGLMNTEAFF. As DNA, the CDR3 is TGTGCCAGCAGCTTGGAGGGCCTTATGAACACTGAAGCTTTCTTT. This sequence joins TRBV5-4 and TRBJ1-1, with D unclear. Germline assignment: CDR1 SGHNT and CDR2 YYREEE (reference sequence). The CDR3 is made up of 15 amino acids. V was pared by 0 bases and J by 0 bases, with 9 bases between.

The V gene is TRBV15, the J gene TRBJ1-6; D not certain. Germline lookup yields CDR1 LNHNV and CDR2 YYDKDF (reference sequence). The CDR3 has 12 amino acids. Trimming stripped 9 bases from V and 7 bases from J, with 10 bases between. In nucleotides, the CDR3 is TGTGCCACAGGGAGAGAAAATTCACCCCTCCACTTT. Translating it yields CATGRENSPLHF.